This T cell receptor (beta chain) was sequenced for a study of molecular identifiers for immune sequencing clone quantification. Whole-study findings and limits: Spiked Jurkat TCR RNA equivalent to one cell reportedly surfaced among roughly 1 million naive cells.

MiXCR, run by TCRdb on the PCR reads, gives a single entry per CDR3 protein. This table has roughly 320,000 distinct CDR3 sequences, roughly 24% appearing once. Trimming removed 4 bases at V and 5 bases at J, with 15 bases between. Germline V gene sequence: CDR1 SGHVS, CDR2 FNYEAQ. This CDR3 has 14 amino acids. For naive CD8 T cells, sorting used the CD8+CD4-CCR7+CD45RA+ phenotype. As regards this clonotype: The antigen remains unidentified.

The receptor's source is a human donor in good health. Some libraries in this study had Jurkat cell RNA spiked in. The material sequenced was naive CD8+ T cells from blood, with Jurkat cell RNA spiked in. As for subset: FACS-sorted CD8+CD4-CCR7+CD45RA+ naive T cells. The rearrangement links TRBV7-6 to TRBJ2-7; D might be TRBD1 (6 bases). CDR3 in amino acids: CASSSTGTMDEQYF. The CDR3 DNA reads as TGTGCCAGCAGCTCCACTGGGACAATGGACGAGCAGTACTTC.